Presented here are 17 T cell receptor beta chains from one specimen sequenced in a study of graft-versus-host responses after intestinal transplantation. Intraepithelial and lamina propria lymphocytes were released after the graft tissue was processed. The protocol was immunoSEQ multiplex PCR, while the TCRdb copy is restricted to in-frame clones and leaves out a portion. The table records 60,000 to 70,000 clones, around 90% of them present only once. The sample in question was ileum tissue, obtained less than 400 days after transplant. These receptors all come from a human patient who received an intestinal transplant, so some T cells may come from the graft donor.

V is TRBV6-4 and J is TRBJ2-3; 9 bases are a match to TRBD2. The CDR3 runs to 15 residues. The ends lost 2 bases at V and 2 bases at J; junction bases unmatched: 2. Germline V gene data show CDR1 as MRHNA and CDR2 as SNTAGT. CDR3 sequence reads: CASSDGGGATDTQYF. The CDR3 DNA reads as TGTGCCAGCAGTGACGGCGGGGGGGCCACAGATACGCAGTATTTT.

The CDR3 DNA reads TGTGCCAGCAGTTTAATAGGGACAGGGATTAACTCTGGGGCCAACGTCCTGACTTTC. Translating gives CASSLIGTGINSGANVLTF. J is TRBJ2-6 and V is TRBV28; 9 bases match TRBD1. Germline CDR1 is MDHEN and CDR2 is SYDVKM. Losses at the gene ends were 2 bases for V and 0 bases for J; bases not matched to a gene: 8. The CDR3 extends over 19 amino acids.

CDR3 nucleotides: TGTGCCAGCAGCCAAGATGGAGCGGGGGGGCCCCAAGAGACCCAGTACTTC. As protein: CASSQDGAGGPQETQYF. The chain is built from TRBV4-2 and TRBJ2-5, with 10 bases fitting TRBD2. The CDR3 is 17 residues long. V trimming: 0 bases; J trimming: 1 base; junction bases outside the gene matches: 5. Per the germline V gene, CDR1 is LGHNA and CDR2 is YNFKEQ.

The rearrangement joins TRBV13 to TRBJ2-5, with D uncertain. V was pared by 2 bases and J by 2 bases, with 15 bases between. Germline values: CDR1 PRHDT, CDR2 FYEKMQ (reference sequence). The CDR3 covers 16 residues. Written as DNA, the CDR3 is TGTGCCAGCAGCTTATTGAGTCACAACCCGCAAGAGACCCAGTACTTC. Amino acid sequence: CASSLLSHNPQETQYF.

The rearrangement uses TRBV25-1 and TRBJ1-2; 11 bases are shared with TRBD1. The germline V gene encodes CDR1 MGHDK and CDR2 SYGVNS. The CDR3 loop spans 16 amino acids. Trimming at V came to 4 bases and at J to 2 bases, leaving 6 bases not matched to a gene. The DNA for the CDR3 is TGTGCCAGCAGTGGAAGGTGGACAGGGGGCAACTATGGCTACACCTTC. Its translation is CASSGRWTGGNYGYTF.

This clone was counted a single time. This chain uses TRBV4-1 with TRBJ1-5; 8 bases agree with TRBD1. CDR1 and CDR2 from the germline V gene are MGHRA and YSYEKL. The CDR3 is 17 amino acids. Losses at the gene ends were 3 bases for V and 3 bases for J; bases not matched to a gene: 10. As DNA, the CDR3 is TGCGCCAGCAGCCATGGGTTATTGGGACAGGACAATCAGCCCCAGCATTTT. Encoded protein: CASSHGLLGQDNQPQHF.

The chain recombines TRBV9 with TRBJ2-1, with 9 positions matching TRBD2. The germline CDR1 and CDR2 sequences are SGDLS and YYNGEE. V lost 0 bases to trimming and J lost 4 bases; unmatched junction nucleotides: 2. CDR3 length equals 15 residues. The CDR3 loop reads CASSVGGRGYNEQFF. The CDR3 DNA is TGTGCCAGCAGCGTAGGCGGGAGGGGATACAATGAGCAGTTCTTC. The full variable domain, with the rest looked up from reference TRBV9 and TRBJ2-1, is DSGVTQTPKHLITATGQRVTLRCSPRSGDLSVYWYQQSLDQGLQFLIQYYNGEERAKGNILERFSAQQFPDLHSELNLSSLELGDSALYFCASSVGGRGYNEQFFGPGTRLTVL.

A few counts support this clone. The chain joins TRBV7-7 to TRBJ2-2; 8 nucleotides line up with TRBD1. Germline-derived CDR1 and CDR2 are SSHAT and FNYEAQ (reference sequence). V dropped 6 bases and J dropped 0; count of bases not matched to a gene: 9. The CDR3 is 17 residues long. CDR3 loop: CASRSSSDRANTGELFF. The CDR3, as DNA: TGTGCCAGCAGGAGTTCCTCGGACAGGGCGAACACCGGGGAGCTGTTTTTT.

CDR3 protein: CASSDCDQPQHF. The CDR3 bases are TGTGCCAGCAGTGACTGCGATCAGCCCCAGCATTTT. This chain joins TRBV6-4 and TRBJ1-5; no reliable D call. Trimming removed 1 base from V and 5 bases from J, with 3 bases in between. The CDR3 sequence is 12 residues long. Germline V lookup: CDR1 MRHNA, CDR2 SNTAGT.

The CDR3 DNA sequence: TGTGCCAGCAACTACTACTATGGCTACACCTTC. As protein: CASNYYYGYTF. The genes are TRBV2 and TRBJ1-2; D remains unclear. CDR3 length equals 11 residues. V shed 7 bases and J shed 3 bases, with 6 bases lying between them. Germline CDR1 and CDR2: SNHLY and FYNNEI.

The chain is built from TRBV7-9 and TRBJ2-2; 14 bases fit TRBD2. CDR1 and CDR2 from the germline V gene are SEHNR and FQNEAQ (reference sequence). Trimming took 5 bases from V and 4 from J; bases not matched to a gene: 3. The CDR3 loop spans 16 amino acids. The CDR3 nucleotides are TGTGCCAGCAGCCCGACTAGCGGGAGGGCCACCGGGGAGCTGTTTTTT. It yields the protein CASSPTSGRATGELFF. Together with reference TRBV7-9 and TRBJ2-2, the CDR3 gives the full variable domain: DTGVSQNPRHKITKRGQNVTFRCDPISEHNRLYWYRQTLGQGPEFLTYFQNEAQLEKSRLLSDRFSAERPKGSFSTLEIQRTEQGDSAMYLCASSPTSGRATGELFFGEGSRLTVL.

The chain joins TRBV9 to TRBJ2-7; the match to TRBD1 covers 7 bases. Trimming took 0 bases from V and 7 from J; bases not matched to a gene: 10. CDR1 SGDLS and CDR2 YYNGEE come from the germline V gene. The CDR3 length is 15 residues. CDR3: CASSVGQGSGLEQYF. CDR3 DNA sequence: TGTGCCAGCAGCGTAGGACAGGGTTCTGGTTTAGAGCAGTACTTC.

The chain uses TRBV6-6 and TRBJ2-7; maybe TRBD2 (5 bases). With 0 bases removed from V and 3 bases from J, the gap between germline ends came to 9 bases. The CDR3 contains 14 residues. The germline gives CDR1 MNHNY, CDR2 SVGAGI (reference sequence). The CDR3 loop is CASSYSPGDYEQYF. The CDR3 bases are TGTGCCAGCAGTTACTCGCCCGGGGACTACGAGCAGTACTTC.

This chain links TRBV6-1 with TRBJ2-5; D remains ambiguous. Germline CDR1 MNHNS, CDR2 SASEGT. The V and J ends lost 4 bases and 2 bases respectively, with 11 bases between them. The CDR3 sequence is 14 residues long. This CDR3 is CASSGGRPQETQYF. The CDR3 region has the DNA TGTGCCAGCAGTGGTGGCAGACCTCAAGAGACCCAGTACTTC.

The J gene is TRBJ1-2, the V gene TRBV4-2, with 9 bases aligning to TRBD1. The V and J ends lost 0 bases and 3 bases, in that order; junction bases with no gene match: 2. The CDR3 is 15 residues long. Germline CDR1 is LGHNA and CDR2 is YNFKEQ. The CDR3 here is CASSQEDRGYYGYTF. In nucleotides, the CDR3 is TGTGCCAGCAGCCAAGAGGACAGGGGTTACTATGGCTACACCTTC.

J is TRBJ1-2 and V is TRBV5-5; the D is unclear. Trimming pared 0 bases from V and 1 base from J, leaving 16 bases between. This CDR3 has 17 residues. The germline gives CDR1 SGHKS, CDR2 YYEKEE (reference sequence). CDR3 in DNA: TGTGCCAGCAGCTTGGAGAGGGAGGACTTCGTTAACTATGGCTACACCTTC. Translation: CASSLEREDFVNYGYTF.

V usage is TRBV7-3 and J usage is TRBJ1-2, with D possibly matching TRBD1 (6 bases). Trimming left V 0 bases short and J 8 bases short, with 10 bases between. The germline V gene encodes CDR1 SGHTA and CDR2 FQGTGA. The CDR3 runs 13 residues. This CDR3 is CASSLTGGGGYTF. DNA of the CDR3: TGTGCCAGCAGCTTAACCGGGGGCGGCGGCTACACCTTC.